This T cell receptor (beta chain) was found in a study of T cell repertoires in cytomegalovirus infection. Study summary: It was recently identified HLA-C-restricted and well-studied HLA-B-restricted CMV epitopes that the study used. Public TCR beta signatures were indicative of both CMV infection and a matching HLA type. Study-wide results and limits: CMV-specific TCR beta clonotypes restricted by HLA-C dominated the ex vivo response.

As concerns this clonotype: Its antigen is currently unknown.

In TCRdb, the reads were re-called with MiXCR into one record per CDR3 protein. The sample consists of approximately 150,000 distinct CDR3 sequences, about a fifth of them appearing once. Germline values: CDR1 MGHRA, CDR2 YSYEKL. This CDR3 spans 16 amino acids. V was trimmed by 5 bases and J by 3 bases, leaving 20 bases between them. J is TRBJ2-7 and V is TRBV4-1; no clear D gene. The TCR sequence derives from a human donor in good health (CMV status not recorded). Some clones in this sample may be carry-over from other donors' samples. Sequencing was performed on CD8+ T cells from cultured PBMCs, taken from culture after CMV antigen stimulation. The CDR3 DNA follows: TGCGCCAGCAGCGCGTCTGTCGAGATTTCGGTCTACGAGCAGTACTTC. It is translated as CASSASVEISVYEQYF.